This is a list of T cell receptor beta chains from one sample in a study of blood T cells in healthy people across ages. TCRdb processed the 5' RACE reads anew with MiXCR; each CDR3 protein has one entry. The sample carries approximately 830,000 distinct CDR3 sequences, 55% to 65% recorded once. The sequencing sample was made of blood. These receptors were collected from a man aged 25 to 40 in good health. Each CDR3 is given with its conserved first and last residue. D genes are given only for firm matches. Size tells how often a clone was seen (once, few, many) or the class of an expanded clone, and some rows leave it out.

NA TRBJ2-1 NA TRBV7-9 CASSPRTDPYNEQFF TGTGCCAGCAGCCCCAGGACGGACCCCTACAATGAGCAGTTCTTC
NA TRBJ2-1 NA TRBV6-6 CASSYSRQSIYNEQFF TGTGCCAGCAGTTACTCCCGGCAGAGTATTTACAATGAGCAGTTCTTC
NA TRBJ2-5 NA TRBV11-2 CASSLWFGRQETQYF TGTGCCAGCAGCTTATGGTTCGGACGGCAAGAGACCCAGTACTTC
few TRBJ2-1 TRBD2 TRBV20-1 CSARESGLSHAGRAYNEQFF TGCAGTGCTAGAGAGAGCGGATTGTCGCACGCCGGGAGGGCCTACAATGAGCAGTTCTTC
NA TRBJ2-3 NA TRBV9 CASSVVVTADTQYF TGTGCCAGCAGCGTAGTAGTCACCGCAGATACGCAGTATTTT
NA TRBJ1-2 NA TRBV7-2 CASRLLLLGYGYTF TGTGCCAGCAGGTTACTACTTTTGGGCTATGGCTACACCTTC
NA TRBJ1-1 NA TRBV7-7 CASSPIMGVRTEAFF TGTGCCAGCAGCCCTATAATGGGAGTACGGACTGAAGCTTTCTTT
NA TRBJ2-5 NA TRBV10-3 CATGTQNRETQYF TGTGCCACAGGGACCCAAAATAGGGAGACCCAGTACTTC
NA TRBJ2-1 NA TRBV21-1 CASSKIDSGRYNEQFF TGTGCCAGCAGCAAAATCGACAGTGGCAGATACAATGAGCAGTTCTTC
NA TRBJ2-7 NA TRBV5-1 CASTPGAVLSYEQYF TGCGCCAGCACCCCCGGAGCGGTTTTATCCTACGAGCAGTACTTC
NA TRBJ1-1 NA TRBV7-3 CASSSDVNTEAFF TGTGCCAGCAGCTCGGACGTGAACACTGAAGCTTTCTTT
few TRBJ2-7 TRBD2 TRBV9 CASSPSGGPSYEQYF TGTGCCAGCAGCCCTAGCGGGGGGCCCTCCTACGAGCAGTACTTC
NA TRBJ1-2 NA TRBV7-3 CASSSIPGYNYGYTF TGTGCCAGCAGCTCAATACCGGGATACAACTATGGCTACACCTTC
few TRBJ2-1 NA TRBV6-2/TRBV6-3 CASSYLGRGEQFF TGTGCCAGCAGTTACTTGGGGAGAGGCGAGCAGTTCTTC
NA TRBJ2-3 NA TRBV9 CASSPPPRDGNGFSDTQYF TGTGCCAGCAGCCCCCCCCCAAGGGATGGGAATGGGTTTTCAGATACGCAGTATTTT
NA TRBJ2-7 NA TRBV9 CASSSGGGSAREQYF TGTGCCAGCAGCTCAGGAGGGGGCTCGGCGCGCGAGCAGTACTTC
NA TRBJ1-2 NA TRBV7-9 CASSFPGSGYGYTF TGTGCCAGCAGCTTCCCCGGGAGTGGCTATGGCTACACCTTC
NA TRBJ1-6 NA TRBV7-2 CASSLAQANSPLHF TGTGCCAGCAGCTTAGCGCAGGCTAATTCACCCCTCCACTTT
NA TRBJ2-3 NA TRBV18 CASSPASRPTDTQYF TGTGCCAGCTCACCAGCCTCCCGGCCCACAGATACGCAGTATTTT
NA TRBJ2-2 NA TRBV5-1 CASSLYSQSGELFF TGCGCCAGCAGCTTGTATTCGCAGAGCGGGGAGCTGTTTTTT
NA TRBJ2-4 NA TRBV7-2 CASSLARGAQNIQYF TGTGCCAGCAGCTTAGCGCGTGGGGCCCAAAACATTCAGTACTTC
NA TRBJ2-3 NA TRBV5-1 CASSLTGAPDTQYF TGTGCCAGCAGCTTGACCGGGGCGCCAGATACGCAGTATTTT
NA TRBJ2-5 TRBD1 TRBV29-1 CSPRTGETQYF TGCAGCCCAAGGACAGGAGAGACCCAGTACTTC
NA TRBJ2-7 NA TRBV4-2 CASSQEEREVSSYEQYF TGTGCCAGCAGCCAAGAGGAAAGAGAGGTGAGCTCCTACGAGCAGTACTTC
NA TRBJ2-6 TRBD2 TRBV20-1 CSARDWGGAGANVLTF TGCAGTGCTAGAGATTGGGGAGGGGCTGGGGCCAACGTCCTGACTTTC
NA TRBJ2-3 TRBD2 TRBV7-3 CASSPNRGGGGADTQYF TGTGCCAGCAGCCCCAACCGTGGGGGGGGAGGGGCAGATACGCAGTATTTT
NA TRBJ2-1 TRBD1 TRBV27 CASSPGTGSRNEQFF TGTGCCAGCAGTCCAGGGACAGGGAGTCGCAATGAGCAGTTCTTC
once TRBJ1-1 NA TRBV3-1 CASSQMTEKAFF TGTGCCAGCAGCCAAATGACAGAAAAAGCTTTCTTT
few TRBJ2-3 NA TRBV7-3 CASSLTKASTDTQYF TGTGCCAGCAGCTTAACCAAAGCAAGCACAGATACGCAGTATTTT
few TRBJ2-7 NA TRBV18 CASSLGSRANEQYF TGTGCCAGCTCACTTGGGTCCAGGGCCAACGAGCAGTACTTC
many TRBJ2-7 TRBD1 TRBV7-8 CASSETGATYEQYF TGTGCCAGCAGCGAAACAGGGGCAACCTACGAGCAGTACTTC
NA TRBJ2-5 TRBD1 TRBV20-1 CSASRQGARETQYF TGCAGTGCTTCCCGACAGGGGGCTAGGGAGACCCAGTACTTC
few TRBJ2-5 NA TRBV29-1 CSVIRGQETQYF TGCAGCGTTATCCGGGGCCAAGAGACCCAGTACTTC